Below are 13 T cell receptor beta chains sequenced from a single sample in a study of T-cell reconstitution after alpha-beta-depleted transplantation in children. Preparing the TCRbeta library involved the use of unique molecular identifiers. A single record per CDR3 protein comes from TCRdb applying MiXCR to the PCR reads. The sample has under 850,000 distinct CDR3 sequences, around 14% seen once; the top ten hold approximately 0.8%. The sequencing here drew on PBMCs, taken before TCRalphabeta/CD19-depleted stem cell transplant. The source is a girl aged 2 to 10 with congenital amegakaryocytic thrombocytopenia, due to receive a stem cell transplant.

This clonotype was counted at least ten times. V is TRBV12-3 or TRBV12-4 and J is TRBJ2-1, with D unresolved. The V end was cut by 8 bases, the J end by 9 bases, with 8 bases between. This CDR3 has 10 amino acids. CDR3 in amino acids: CASGSSEQFF. The CDR3 DNA is TGTGCCAGCGGTTCCAGTGAGCAGTTCTTC.

This clonotype was observed at least ten times. V usage is TRBV20-1 and J usage is TRBJ2-3; 10 nucleotides line up with TRBD2. The CDR3 covers 15 residues. The ends lost 6 bases at V and 4 bases at J; junction bases unmatched: 10. Germline CDR1 and CDR2: DFQATT and SNEGSKA (reference sequence). The CDR3 coding sequence is TGCAGTGCCAGTGAGACTAGCGGGTTCTCAGATACGCAGTATTTT. Residues: CSASETSGFSDTQYF.

In this sample, this clonotype turned up many times. The junction departs from the called germline gene at one end, perhaps through a read error. This sequence joins TRBV5-1 and TRBJ2-1; D is undetermined. Germline assignment: CDR1 SGHRS and CDR2 YFSETQ. This CDR3 region has 12 residues. This CDR3 is CASSLVGVEQFF. Written as DNA, the CDR3 is TGTGCCAGCAGCTTGGTTGGGGTCGAGCAGTTCTTC.

This chain links TRBV12-3 or TRBV12-4 with TRBJ2-7, with TRBD1 as a possible D gene (6 bases). The V and J ends lost 6 bases and 0 bases respectively, with 15 bases between them. The CDR3 contains 15 residues. CDR3 nucleotides: TGTGCCAGCAGCTCCAGGGGCGTAAGCTCCTACGAGCAGTACTTC. As protein: CASSSRGVSSYEQYF.

This clonotype was recorded many times. The J gene is TRBJ2-7, the V gene TRBV27, with D possibly TRBD1 on 6 matching bases. Trimming pared 6 bases from V and 3 bases from J, leaving 24 bases between. Looked up from germline, CDR1 is MNHEY and CDR2 is SMNVEV (reference sequence). There are 17 residues in the CDR3. CDR3 protein: CASSSRKQGRRFYEQYF. In DNA, the CDR3 is TGTGCCAGCAGCTCCCGAAAACAGGGACGACGGTTCTACGAGCAGTACTTC.

The CDR3 protein is CASSKYRARQETQYF. In DNA form, the CDR3 reads TGTGCCAGCAGCAAATACAGGGCACGGCAAGAGACCCAGTACTTC. The V call is TRBV11-2, the J call TRBJ2-5; TRBD1 is a possible D gene (6 bases). Germline-derived CDR1 and CDR2 are SGHAT and FQNNGV. The CDR3 extends over 15 amino acids. The V end was cut by 5 bases, the J end by 2 bases, with 15 bases between. Full variable domain (outside the CDR3, taken from reference TRBV11-2 and TRBJ2-5): EAGVAQSPRYKIIEKRQSVAFWCNPISGHATLYWYQQILGQGPKLLIQFQNNGVVDDSQLPKDRFSAERLKGVDSTLKIQPAKLEDSAVYLCASSKYRARQETQYFGPGTRLLVL.

The chain is built from TRBV6-6 and TRBJ2-3; unclear D gene. Trimming removed 6 bases at V and 10 bases at J, with 17 bases between. CDR3 size: 13 residues. CDR1 is MNHNY, CDR2 SVGAGI, per germline (reference sequence). This chain's CDR3 is CASSSDLAHPQYF. The CDR3 DNA follows: TGTGCCAGCAGCTCAGACCTGGCTCACCCGCAGTATTTT.

This clonotype was recorded at least ten times. The chain couples TRBV5-1 to TRBJ2-1, with D possibly TRBD1 on 5 matching bases. Germline V CDR1 and CDR2: SGHRS, YFSETQ. The CDR3 runs 15 residues. V was trimmed by 4 bases and J by 2 bases, leaving 13 bases between them. CDR3 in DNA: TGCGCCAGCAGCCAATCGACAGCAGCCTACAATGAGCAGTTCTTC. This encodes CASSQSTAAYNEQFF.

As to this clonotype: Germline is not matched at one junction end, which may reflect a read error. CDR3 nucleotides: TGTGCCAGCAGCTTGGACAGGGCTAACTATGCCTACACCTTC. This sequence encodes CASSLDRANYAYTF. The V gene is TRBV7-2, the J gene TRBJ1-2; TRBD1 aligns across 8 bases. The CDR3 runs 14 residues. The germline V gene encodes CDR1 SGHTA and CDR2 FQGNSA.

The chain has TRBV7-9 and TRBJ2-5, with 11 bases identical to TRBD2. The J segment lost 6 bases and the V segment lost 8 bases, leaving 8 bases of the junction unmatched. From germline, CDR1 is SEHNR and CDR2 FQNEAQ (reference sequence). The CDR3 loop spans 14 amino acids. The CDR3 DNA follows: TGTGCCAGCCTGACTAGCGGGATAACGAAGACCCAGTACTTC. Residues: CASLTSGITKTQYF.

This clonotype was seen more than once but under ten times. The chain's CDR3 is CASSLLVRTGELFF. The CDR3 DNA is TGTGCCAGCAGCTTACTAGTCCGGACAGGGGAGCTGTTTTTT. This chain links TRBV7-6 with TRBJ2-2; D perhaps matches TRBD1 (5 bases). The CDR3 has 14 amino acids. V was trimmed by 2 bases and J by 8 bases, leaving 12 bases between them. Germline V gene lookup returns CDR1 SGHVS and CDR2 FNYEAQ. Combining the CDR3 with reference TRBV7-6 and TRBJ2-2 gives the whole variable domain GAGVSQSPRYKVTKRGQDVALRCDPISGHVSLYWYRQALGQGPEFLTYFNYEAQQDKSGLPNDRFSAERPEGSISTLTIQRTEQRDSAMYRCASSLLVRTGELFFGEGSRLTVL.

This clonotype has a handful of counts. This chain connects TRBV21-1 to TRBJ1-4; the table's D call, TRBD1, has no DNA check behind it. TRBV21-1 is classified as a pseudogene. The CDR3 consists of 14 residues. As DNA, the CDR3 is TGTGCCAGCAGCAAAGGGACAGGAAATGAAAAACTGTTTTTT. Its protein is CASSKGTGNEKLFF.

This clonotype was observed at least ten times. The V and J genes are TRBV20-1 and TRBJ2-1; tentatively, D is TRBD2 (6 bases). The CDR3 contains 14 residues. The V and J ends lost 0 bases and 10 bases respectively, with 16 bases between them. Germline CDR1 reads DFQATT; CDR2 reads SNEGSKA (reference sequence). The DNA of the CDR3 is TGCAGTGCTAGAGATGATTGGGGGGTTAAGGAGCAGTTCTTC. Its protein product is CSARDDWGVKEQFF.